This is a list of T cell receptor beta chains from one sample in a study of blood T cell repertoires in COVID-19. Sequenced by immunoSEQ multiplex PCR; TCRdb stores in-frame clones only, minus some. The sample shows about 190,000 clones, almost 90% of them seen only once. Sequencing input: peripheral blood. Source of these receptors: a man aged 18 to 35 with active or convalescent COVID-19. CDR3s include the opening cysteine and the closing phenylalanine or tryptophan. A D gene is named only where the DNA matches it firmly. Where a row states a size, it is once, few, many or the class of an expanded clone; other rows omit it.

cdr3_aa | cdr3_nt | j_call | d_call | clone_size | cdr3_length | v_call
CASSPYKNGDIQYF | TGTGCCAGCAGTCCCTACAAGAACGGGGACATTCAGTACTTC | TRBJ2-4 | . | . | 14 | TRBV6-5
CASSLQGVVNSPLHF | TGTGCCAGTAGTTTACAGGGCGTTGTGAATTCACCCCTCCACTTT | TRBJ1-6 | . | . | 15 | TRBV19
CSVQAGAEAFF | TGCAGCGTTCAGGCAGGGGCTGAAGCTTTCTTT | TRBJ1-1 | . | . | 11 | TRBV29-1
CASSRRQTTDTQYF | TGTGCCAGCAGCCGAAGACAGACCACAGATACGCAGTATTTT | TRBJ2-3 | . | . | 14 | TRBV5-6
CASSLRSGGELFF | TGTGCCAGCAGCTTAAGATCGGGCGGGGAGCTGTTTTTT | TRBJ2-2 | . | . | 13 | TRBV11-3
CASSPGTSGTPYEQYF | TGTGCCAGCAGCCCAGGGACTAGCGGGACCCCCTACGAGCAGTACTTC | TRBJ2-7 | TRBD2 | . | 16 | TRBV5-4
CSVEEQGDGGYTF | TGCAGCGTTGAAGAGCAGGGGGATGGTGGCTACACCTTC | TRBJ1-2 | TRBD1 | . | 13 | TRBV29-1
CAWSRGQGYGYTF | TGTGCCTGGAGTCGGGGACAGGGTTATGGCTACACCTTC | TRBJ1-2 | TRBD1 | . | 13 | TRBV30
CASSLSRVRSPLHF | TGTGCCAGCAGCTTGAGCAGGGTACGTTCACCCCTCCACTTT | TRBJ1-6 | . | . | 14 | TRBV11-2
CASSWQGAEAFF | TGTGCCAGCAGCTGGCAGGGCGCTGAAGCTTTCTTT | TRBJ1-1 | . | . | 12 | TRBV5-4
CASRGGTPPAGELFF | TGTGCCAGCAGGGGGGGGACTCCCCCAGCCGGGGAGCTGTTTTTT | TRBJ2-2 | TRBD2 | . | 15 | TRBV2
CASSTWDSGFGSPLHF | TGTGCCAGTAGTACGTGGGACAGTGGATTTGGTTCACCCCTCCACTTT | TRBJ1-6 | TRBD1 | . | 16 | TRBV19
CASSGTGEGYNEQFF | TGCGCCAGCAGCGGGACAGGGGAGGGCTACAATGAGCAGTTCTTC | TRBJ2-1 | TRBD1 | . | 15 | TRBV10-2
CASSQGYGGSSAFF | TGTGCCAGCAGCCAAGGGTATGGGGGCAGTTCAGCTTTCTTT | TRBJ1-1 | . | . | 14 | TRBV14
CASSPQVAGANYDEQFF | TGTGCCAGCAGCCCGCAAGTAGCGGGAGCTAACTACGATGAGCAGTTCTTC | TRBJ2-1 | TRBD2 | . | 17 | TRBV4-2
CASSSRAGSDIQYF | TGTGCCAGCAGCTCCCGGGCAGGGTCGGACATTCAGTACTTC | TRBJ2-4 | . | . | 14 | TRBV13
CATVSEKWRGTQYF | TGTGCCACCGTGTCAGAGAAATGGAGGGGGACCCAGTACTTC | TRBJ2-5 | . | . | 14 | TRBV5-8
CAIHGRDRGLSGYTF | TGTGCCATCCACGGCAGGGACAGGGGGCTAAGCGGCTACACCTTC | TRBJ1-2 | TRBD1 | . | 15 | TRBV10-3
CASSPDRESTDTQYF | TGTGCCAGCTCACCCGACAGGGAGAGCACAGATACGCAGTATTTT | TRBJ2-3 | TRBD1 | . | 15 | TRBV18
CASSRQGGQPQHF | TGTGCCAGCAGTCGACAGGGGGGCCAGCCCCAGCATTTT | TRBJ1-5 | TRBD1 | . | 13 | TRBV7-2
CASAAEAAYEQYF | TGTGCCAGCGCGGCAGAGGCAGCCTACGAGCAGTACTTC | TRBJ2-7 | . | . | 13 | TRBV6-5
CASSLSRVSYNSPLHF | TGTGCCAGCAGCTTGAGCAGGGTCTCCTATAATTCACCCCTCCACTTT | TRBJ1-6 | . | medium-sized | 16 | TRBV5-6